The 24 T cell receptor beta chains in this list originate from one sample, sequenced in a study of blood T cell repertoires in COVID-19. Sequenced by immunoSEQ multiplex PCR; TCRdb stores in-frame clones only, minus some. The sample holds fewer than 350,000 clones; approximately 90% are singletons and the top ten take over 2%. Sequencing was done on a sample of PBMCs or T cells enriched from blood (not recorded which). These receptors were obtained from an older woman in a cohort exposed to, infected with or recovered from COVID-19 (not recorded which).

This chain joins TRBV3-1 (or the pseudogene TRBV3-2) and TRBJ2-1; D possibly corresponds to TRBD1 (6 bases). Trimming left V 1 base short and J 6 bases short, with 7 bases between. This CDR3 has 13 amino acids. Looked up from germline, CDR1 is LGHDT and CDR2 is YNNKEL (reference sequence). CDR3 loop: CASSQVTGNEQFF. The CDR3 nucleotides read TGTGCCAGCAGCCAAGTGACAGGCAATGAGCAGTTCTTC.

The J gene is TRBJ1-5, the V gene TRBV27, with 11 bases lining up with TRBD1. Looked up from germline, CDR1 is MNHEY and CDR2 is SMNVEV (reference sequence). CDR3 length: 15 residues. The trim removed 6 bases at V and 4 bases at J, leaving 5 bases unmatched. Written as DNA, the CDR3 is TGTGCCAGCAGCCCCGGGACAGGGGGTAATCAGCCCCAGCATTTT. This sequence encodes CASSPGTGGNQPQHF.

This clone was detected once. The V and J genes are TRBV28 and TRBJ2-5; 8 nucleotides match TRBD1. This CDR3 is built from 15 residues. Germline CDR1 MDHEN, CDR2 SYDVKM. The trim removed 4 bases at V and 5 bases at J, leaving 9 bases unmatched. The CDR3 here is CASSSWTGKKETQYF. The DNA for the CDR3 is TGTGCCAGCAGTTCATGGACAGGGAAGAAGGAGACCCAGTACTTC. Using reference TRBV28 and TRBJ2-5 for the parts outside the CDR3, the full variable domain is DVKVTQSSRYLVKRTGEKVFLECVQDMDHENMFWYRQDPGLGLRLIYFSYDVKMKEKGDIPEGYSVSREKKERFSLILESASTNQTSMYLCASSSWTGKKETQYFGPGTRLLVL.

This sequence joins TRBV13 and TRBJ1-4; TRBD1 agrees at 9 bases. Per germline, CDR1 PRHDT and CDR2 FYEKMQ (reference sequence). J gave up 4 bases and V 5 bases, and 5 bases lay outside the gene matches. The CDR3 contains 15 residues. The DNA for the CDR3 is TGTGCCAGCAGCGCAGGGACAGGGTATAATGAAAAACTGTTTTTT. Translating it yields CASSAGTGYNEKLFF.

Here the CDR3 DNA reads TGTGCCAGTAGTCTCCGCCGAGGCTACGAGCAGTACTTC. The encoded protein is CASSLRRGYEQYF. The genes are TRBV19 and TRBJ2-7; the D is unclear. Trimming stripped 5 bases from V and 3 bases from J, with 11 bases between. CDR1 is LNHDA and CDR2 is SQIVND in the germline V gene (reference sequence). This CDR3 contains 13 residues. The full variable domain, rest sourced from reference TRBV19 and TRBJ2-7, is DGGITQSPKYLFRKEGQNVTLSCEQNLNHDAMYWYRQDPGQGLRLIYYSQIVNDFQKGDIAEGYSVSREKKESFPLTVTSAQKNPTAFYLCASSLRRGYEQYFGPGTRLTVT.

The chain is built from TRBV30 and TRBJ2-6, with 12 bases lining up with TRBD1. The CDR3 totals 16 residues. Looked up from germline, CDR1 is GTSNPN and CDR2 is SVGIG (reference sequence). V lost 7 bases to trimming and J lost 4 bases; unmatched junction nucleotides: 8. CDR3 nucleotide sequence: TGTGCCTTAAAGGGACAGGGGGCGAGCGGGGCCAACGTCCTGACTTTC. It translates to CALKGQGASGANVLTF.

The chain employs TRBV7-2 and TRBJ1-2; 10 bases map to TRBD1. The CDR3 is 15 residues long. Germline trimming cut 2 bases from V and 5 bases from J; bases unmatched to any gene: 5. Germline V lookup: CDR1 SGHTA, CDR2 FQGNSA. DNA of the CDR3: TGTGCCAGCAGCTTATCGACAGGGGGCGCATATGGCTACACCTTC. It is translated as CASSLSTGGAYGYTF.

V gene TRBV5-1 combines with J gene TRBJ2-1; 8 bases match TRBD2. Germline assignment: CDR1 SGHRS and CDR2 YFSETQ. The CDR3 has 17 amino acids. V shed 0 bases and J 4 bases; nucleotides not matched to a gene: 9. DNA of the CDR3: TGCGCCAGCAGCTTGGGGCTAGCGGGTAGGACTTACAATGAGCAGTTCTTC. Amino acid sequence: CASSLGLAGRTYNEQFF. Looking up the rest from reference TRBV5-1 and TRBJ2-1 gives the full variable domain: KAGVTQTPRYLIKTRGQQVTLSCSPISGHRSVSWYQQTPGQGLQFLFEYFSETQRNKGNFPGRFSGRQFSNSRSEMNVSTLELGDSALYLCASSLGLAGRTYNEQFFGPGTRLTVL.

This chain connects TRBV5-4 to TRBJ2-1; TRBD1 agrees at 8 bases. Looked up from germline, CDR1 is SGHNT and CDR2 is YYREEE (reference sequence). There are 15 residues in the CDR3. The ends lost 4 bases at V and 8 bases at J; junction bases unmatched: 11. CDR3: CASSNGQGKYDEQFF. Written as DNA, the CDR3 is TGTGCCAGCAGCAATGGACAGGGAAAGTACGATGAGCAGTTCTTC.

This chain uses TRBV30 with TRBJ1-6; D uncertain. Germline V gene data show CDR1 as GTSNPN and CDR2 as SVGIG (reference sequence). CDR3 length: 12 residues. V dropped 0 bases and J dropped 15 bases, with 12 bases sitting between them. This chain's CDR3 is CAWSVEGPNLHF. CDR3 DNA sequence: TGTGCCTGGAGTGTCGAGGGCCCCAACCTCCACTTT.

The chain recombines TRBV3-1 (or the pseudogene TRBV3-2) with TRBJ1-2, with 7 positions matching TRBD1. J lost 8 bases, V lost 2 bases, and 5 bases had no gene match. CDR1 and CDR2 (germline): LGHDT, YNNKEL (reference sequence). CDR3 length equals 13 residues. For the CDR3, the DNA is TGTGCCAGCAGCCAACGGACAGGAGGAGGCTACACCTTC. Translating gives CASSQRTGGGYTF.

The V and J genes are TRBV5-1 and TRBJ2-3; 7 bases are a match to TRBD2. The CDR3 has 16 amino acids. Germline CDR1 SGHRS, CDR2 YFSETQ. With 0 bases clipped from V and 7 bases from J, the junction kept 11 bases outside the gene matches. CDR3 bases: TGCGCCAGCAGCTTGGACGGGACTACTCGAACAAATACGCAGTATTTT. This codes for CASSLDGTTRTNTQYF. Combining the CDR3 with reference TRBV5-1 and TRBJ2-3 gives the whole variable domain KAGVTQTPRYLIKTRGQQVTLSCSPISGHRSVSWYQQTPGQGLQFLFEYFSETQRNKGNFPGRFSGRQFSNSRSEMNVSTLELGDSALYLCASSLDGTTRTNTQYFGPGTRLTVL.

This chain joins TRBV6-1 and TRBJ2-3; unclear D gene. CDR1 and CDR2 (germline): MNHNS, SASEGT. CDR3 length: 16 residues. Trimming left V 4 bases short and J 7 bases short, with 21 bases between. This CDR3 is CASSGFGGPDANTQYF. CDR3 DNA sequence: TGTGCCAGCAGTGGATTCGGCGGCCCTGACGCAAATACGCAGTATTTT.

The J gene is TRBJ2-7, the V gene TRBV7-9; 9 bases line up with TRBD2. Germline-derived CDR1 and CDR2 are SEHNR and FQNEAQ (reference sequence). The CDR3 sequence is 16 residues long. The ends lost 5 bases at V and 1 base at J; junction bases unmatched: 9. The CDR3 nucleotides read TGTGCCAGCAGCCCTCGGACTAGCGCCGGGTCCTACGAGCAGTACTTC. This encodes CASSPRTSAGSYEQYF.

CDR3 sequence: CASSPRATTGELFF. CDR3 sequence (DNA): TGTGCCAGCAGCCCCAGGGCTACCACCGGGGAGCTGTTTTTT. The genes are TRBV5-6 and TRBJ2-2; D might be TRBD1 (5 bases). Germline V gives CDR1 SGHDT, CDR2 YYEEEE. The V and J ends lost 4 bases and 4 bases respectively, with 11 bases between them. This CDR3 has 14 residues. Based on the CDR3 plus reference TRBV5-6 and TRBJ2-2, the full variable domain is DAGVTQSPTHLIKTRGQQVTLRCSPKSGHDTVSWYQQALGQGPQFIFQYYEEEERQRGNFPDRFSGHQFPNYSSELNVNALLLGDSALYLCASSPRATTGELFFGEGSRLTVL.

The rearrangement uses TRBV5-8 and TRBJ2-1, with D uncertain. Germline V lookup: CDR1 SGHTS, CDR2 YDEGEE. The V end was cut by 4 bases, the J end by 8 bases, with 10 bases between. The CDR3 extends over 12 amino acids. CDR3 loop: CASSPLRDEQFF. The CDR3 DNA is TGTGCCAGCAGCCCCCTCCGCGATGAGCAGTTCTTC.

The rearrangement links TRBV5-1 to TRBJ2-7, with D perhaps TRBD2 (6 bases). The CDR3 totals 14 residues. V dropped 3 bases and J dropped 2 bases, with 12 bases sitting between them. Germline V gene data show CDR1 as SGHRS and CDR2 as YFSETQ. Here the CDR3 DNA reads TGCGCCAGCAGCTCCGGAGGGTCTGCCTACGAGCAGTACTTC. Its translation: CASSSGGSAYEQYF.

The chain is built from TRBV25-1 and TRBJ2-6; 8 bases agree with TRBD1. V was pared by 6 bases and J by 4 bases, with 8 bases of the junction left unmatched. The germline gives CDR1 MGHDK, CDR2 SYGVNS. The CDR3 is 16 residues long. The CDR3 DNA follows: TGTGCCAGCAGGGACCAGGGGGCAATCGGGGCCAACGTCCTGACTTTC. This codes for CASRDQGAIGANVLTF.

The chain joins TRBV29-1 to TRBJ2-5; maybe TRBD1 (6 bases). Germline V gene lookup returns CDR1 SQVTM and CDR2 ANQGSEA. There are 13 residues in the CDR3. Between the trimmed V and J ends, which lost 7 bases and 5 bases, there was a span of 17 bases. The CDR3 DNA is TGCAGCGGTGGGGGCGCGATAGGTGAGACCCAGTACTTC. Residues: CSGGGAIGETQYF.

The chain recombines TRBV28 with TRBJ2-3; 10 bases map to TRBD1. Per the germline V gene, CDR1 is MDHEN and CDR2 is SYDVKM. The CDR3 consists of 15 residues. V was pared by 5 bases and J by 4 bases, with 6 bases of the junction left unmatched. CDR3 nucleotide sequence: TGTGCCAGCAGTAAGGACAGGGGGGGTGCAGATACGCAGTATTTT. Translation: CASSKDRGGADTQYF. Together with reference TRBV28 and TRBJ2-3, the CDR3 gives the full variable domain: DVKVTQSSRYLVKRTGEKVFLECVQDMDHENMFWYRQDPGLGLRLIYFSYDVKMKEKGDIPEGYSVSREKKERFSLILESASTNQTSMYLCASSKDRGGADTQYFGPGTRLTVL.

The CDR3 sequence is CASRRAGSNEQFF. In nucleotides, the CDR3 is TGTGCCAGCAGGAGGGCTGGTTCCAATGAGCAGTTCTTC. The chain couples TRBV2 to TRBJ2-1; TRBD2 might be the D (5 bases). Germline V gene sequence: CDR1 SNHLY, CDR2 FYNNEI. The V end lost 6 bases, the J end lost 6 bases, and 12 bases lay between the germline ends. This CDR3 is 13 amino acids long.

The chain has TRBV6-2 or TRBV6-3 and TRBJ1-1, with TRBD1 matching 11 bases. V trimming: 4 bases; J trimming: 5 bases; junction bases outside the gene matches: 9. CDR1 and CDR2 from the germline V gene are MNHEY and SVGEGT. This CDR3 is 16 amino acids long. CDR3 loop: CASSFTLDRGRTEAFF. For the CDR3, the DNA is TGTGCCAGCAGTTTCACGTTGGACAGGGGGCGAACTGAAGCTTTCTTT.

The CDR3 nucleotides read TGTGCCACCAGTGACCGAGGACAGGGCTGGAATCAGCCCCAGCATTTT. Translation: CATSDRGQGWNQPQHF. The V gene is TRBV24-1, the J gene TRBJ1-5; 8 positions match TRBD1. This CDR3 is 16 amino acids long. Trimming at V came to 4 bases and at J to 4 bases, leaving 8 bases not matched to a gene. The germline V gene encodes CDR1 KGHDR and CDR2 SFDVKD.

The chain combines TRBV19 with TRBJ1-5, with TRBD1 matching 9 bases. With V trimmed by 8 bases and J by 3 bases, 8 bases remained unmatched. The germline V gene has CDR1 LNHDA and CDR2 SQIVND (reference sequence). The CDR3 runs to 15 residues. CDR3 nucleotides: TGTGCCAGTCGACAGACAGGGGGGGTCAATCAGCCCCAGCATTTT. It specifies CASRQTGGVNQPQHF.